The 24 T cell receptor beta chains given below trace back to one sample, sequenced in a study of OX40 agonist ivuxolimab in advanced cancers. TCRdb's copy holds only in-frame clones and misses some; the assay was immunoSEQ multiplex PCR. The table shows roughly 74,000 clones, with about nine tenths occurring only once. The specimen comprised CD4+ or CD8+ T cells sorted from blood, sampled in a trial of the OX40 agonist ivuxolimab. The source is an adult with an advanced solid tumor such as melanoma, head and neck, liver or kidney cancer.

The chain joins TRBV18 to TRBJ1-6; D is unresolved. Between the trimmed V and J ends, which lost 2 bases and 9 bases, there was a span of 8 bases. The CDR3 contains 13 residues. Germline CDR1 is KGHSH and CDR2 is LQKENI. In DNA form, the CDR3 reads TGTGCCAGCTCACCAGGTGATGGTTCACCCCTCCACTTT. This translates into CASSPGDGSPLHF.

This chain connects TRBV2 to TRBJ1-2; a weak D match, TRBD1 (5 bases). This CDR3 has 15 amino acids. Trimming shortened V by 7 bases and J by 0 bases, and 15 bases separated the two germline ends. Germline CDR1 is SNHLY and CDR2 is FYNNEI. In DNA form, the CDR3 reads TGTGCCAGCAAACCCTCGACAGCTACTAACTATGGCTACACCTTC. The encoded protein is CASKPSTATNYGYTF.

The V gene is TRBV29-1, the J gene TRBJ1-2; D not certain. The CDR3 consists of 12 residues. Trimming cost V 7 bases and J 6 bases, with 15 bases left between them. Germline V CDR1 and CDR2: SQVTM, ANQGSEA. CDR3 DNA: TGCAGCGGCTGGACGGTCCGGCATGGCTACACCTTC. This sequence encodes CSGWTVRHGYTF.

The chain carries TRBV6-5 and TRBJ2-7; TRBD1 matches at 7 bases. Germline CDR1 and CDR2: MNHEY and SVGAGI. V lost 5 bases to trimming and J lost 5 bases; unmatched junction nucleotides: 6. The CDR3 is 13 amino acids. DNA for the CDR3: TGTGCCAGCAGTCAGAGGGGGCTGGACGAGCAGTACTTC. It codes for CASSQRGLDEQYF.

This chain joins TRBV9 and TRBJ2-1, with 10 bases fitting TRBD1. Trimming cost V 4 bases and J 8 bases; bases outside gene matches: 9. Germline V lookup: CDR1 SGDLS, CDR2 YYNGEE. There are 15 residues in the CDR3. The CDR3 nucleotides read TGTGCCAGCAGCCATCCGGGACAGGGGTTACATGAGCAGTTCTTC. It translates to CASSHPGQGLHEQFF.

V gene TRBV7-9 combines with J gene TRBJ2-5; D uncertain. The germline CDR1 and CDR2 sequences are SEHNR and FQNEAQ (reference sequence). The CDR3 length is 14 residues. The ends were cut back, 5 bases at V and 2 bases at J, with 12 bases in the middle. The CDR3 DNA reads as TGTGCCAGCAGCCCCTGGACCGTTCAAGAGACCCAGTACTTC. Translated: CASSPWTVQETQYF.

This rearrangement joins TRBV6-1 to TRBJ1-2; D call uncertain. The CDR3 consists of 13 residues. CDR1 MNHNS and CDR2 SASEGT come from the germline V gene. The V and J ends lost 6 bases and 4 bases respectively, with 12 bases between them. The CDR3 DNA is TGTGCCAGCAGCGCAGCTGGGAGCTATGGCTACACCTTC. Protein: CASSAAGSYGYTF.

The rearrangement links TRBV27 to TRBJ1-4, with D unresolved. The CDR3 runs 15 residues. Germline V gives CDR1 MNHEY, CDR2 SMNVEV (reference sequence). The V end lost 7 bases, the J end lost 0 bases, and 12 bases lay between the germline ends. The CDR3 protein is CASKEGPATNEKLFF. The CDR3 DNA reads as TGTGCCAGCAAGGAAGGACCTGCAACTAATGAAAAACTGTTTTTT.

The chain uses TRBV10-3 and TRBJ2-7, with unresolved D. The germline CDR1 and CDR2 sequences are ENHRY and SYGVKD. V lost 0 bases, J lost 1 base, and 13 bases lay in between. The length of the CDR3 is 16 residues. The CDR3 protein is CAISESYFTTSYEQYF. DNA of the CDR3: TGTGCCATCAGTGAGTCCTACTTTACCACTTCCTACGAGCAGTACTTC.

This rearrangement joins TRBV7-2 to TRBJ2-1; unclear D gene. The CDR3 spans 14 residues. V was trimmed by 5 bases and J by 5 bases, leaving 13 bases between them. Per the germline V gene, CDR1 is SGHTA and CDR2 is FQGNSA. CDR3 region: CASSPTRVDNEQFF. The DNA for the CDR3 is TGTGCCAGCAGCCCTACAAGGGTAGACAATGAGCAGTTCTTC.

This chain connects TRBV9 to TRBJ2-6; D is uncertain. The CDR3 sequence is 16 residues long. Trimming removed 1 base from V and 0 bases from J, with 8 bases in between. Germline CDR1 reads SGDLS; CDR2 reads YYNGEE. CDR3 nucleotides: TGTGCCAGCAGCGTAACCGGATCCTCTGGGGCCAACGTCCTGACTTTC. Translation gives CASSVTGSSGANVLTF.

The V and J genes are TRBV19 and TRBJ1-1; TRBD1 might be the D (6 bases). The CDR3 runs 16 residues. Trimming took 1 base from V and 11 from J, leaving 23 bases between them. Germline values: CDR1 LNHDA, CDR2 SQIVND (reference sequence). The CDR3 protein is CASSIVSRGPPLGAFF. CDR3 DNA: TGTGCCAGTAGTATAGTGTCCAGGGGACCTCCCCTGGGGGCTTTCTTT.

The chain links TRBV19 to TRBJ2-7; D is ambiguous. Trimming took 0 bases from V and 0 from J, leaving 9 bases between them. The germline gives CDR1 LNHDA, CDR2 SQIVND (reference sequence). The CDR3 extends over 15 amino acids. CDR3 sequence (DNA): TGTGCCAGTAGTATAGATCGCGGAACCTCCTACGAGCAGTACTTC. This translates into CASSIDRGTSYEQYF. Drawing the rest from reference TRBV19 and TRBJ2-7, the complete variable domain is DGGITQSPKYLFRKEGQNVTLSCEQNLNHDAMYWYRQDPGQGLRLIYYSQIVNDFQKGDIAEGYSVSREKKESFPLTVTSAQKNPTAFYLCASSIDRGTSYEQYFGPGTRLTVT.

V gene TRBV7-2 combines with J gene TRBJ1-2, with unresolved D. This CDR3 comprises 14 residues. Germline V CDR1 and CDR2: SGHTA, FQGNSA. V was clipped by 1 base and J by 0 bases, with 6 bases between them. CDR3 loop: CASSLGPSNYGYTF. The DNA of the CDR3 is TGTGCCAGCAGCTTAGGTCCTTCTAACTATGGCTACACCTTC.

V is TRBV18 and J is TRBJ2-1, with TRBD2 matching 13 bases. This CDR3 has 15 amino acids. CDR1 and CDR2 (germline): KGHSH, LQKENI. The ends lost 4 bases at V and 8 bases at J; junction bases unmatched: 5. CDR3: CASSHWTSGRDEQFF. CDR3 coding DNA: TGTGCCAGCTCACACTGGACTAGCGGGAGAGATGAGCAGTTCTTC. Filled out from reference TRBV18 and TRBJ2-1, the complete variable domain reads NAGVMQNPRHLVRRRGQEARLRCSPMKGHSHVYWYRQLPEEGLKFMVYLQKENIIDESGMPKERFSAEFPKEGPSILRIQQVVRGDSAAYFCASSHWTSGRDEQFFGPGTRLTVL.

A few counts support this clone. The chain employs TRBV7-2 and TRBJ1-6; perhaps TRBD1 as D (5 bases). Germline V lookup: CDR1 SGHTA, CDR2 FQGNSA. CDR3 length equals 15 residues. V shed 1 base and J shed 6 bases, with 10 bases lying between them. CDR3 bases: TGTGCCAGCAGCTTAGATTTGGGGCTTAATTCACCCCTCCACTTT. The encoded protein is CASSLDLGLNSPLHF.

The chain links TRBV28 to TRBJ1-1; 9 nucleotides match TRBD1. The CDR3 has 13 amino acids. The germline CDR1 and CDR2 sequences are MDHEN and SYDVKM. J lost 8 bases, V lost 5 bases, and 6 bases had no gene match. The CDR3 sequence is CASSRSGTGEAFF. The DNA for the CDR3 is TGTGCCAGCAGTCGATCGGGGACAGGGGAAGCTTTCTTT.

This chain uses TRBV5-4 with TRBJ2-5, with D possibly TRBD2 on 6 matching bases. CDR3 length equals 16 residues. From germline, CDR1 is SGHNT and CDR2 YYREEE (reference sequence). Deletions cut 4 bases from V and 4 bases from J, with 20 bases between. The chain's CDR3 is CASSPTLDSAGETQYF. Here the CDR3 DNA reads TGTGCCAGCAGCCCAACCCTGGACTCAGCGGGAGAGACCCAGTACTTC.

The J gene is TRBJ1-4, the V gene TRBV30; a weak D match, TRBD1 (5 bases). The CDR3 has 16 amino acids. Germline CDR1 is GTSNPN and CDR2 is SVGIG (reference sequence). Trimming took 0 bases from V and 8 from J, leaving 19 bases between them. CDR3 in amino acids: CAWSVGRVLLDEKLFF. The CDR3 DNA reads TGTGCCTGGAGTGTCGGCAGGGTGTTGTTAGACGAAAAACTGTTTTTT.

This chain joins TRBV29-1 and TRBJ2-2; 10 nucleotides match TRBD2. The length of the CDR3 is 18 residues. The V segment lost 4 bases and the J segment 4 bases; nucleotides outside the gene matches: 15. Germline V gene data show CDR1 as SQVTM and CDR2 as ANQGSEA. This chain's CDR3 is CSVGGAASGGFSTGELFF. The CDR3 nucleotides read TGCAGCGTTGGGGGAGCGGCTAGCGGGGGTTTCAGCACCGGGGAGCTGTTTTTT.

This chain links TRBV5-1 with TRBJ2-3; the D gene is possibly TRBD1 (5 bases). The V gene lost 0 bases and the J gene lost 2 bases, with 7 bases spanning the gap. The CDR3 extends over 14 amino acids. CDR1 SGHRS and CDR2 YFSETQ come from the germline V gene. CDR3 protein: CASSLGRDTDTQYF. Here the CDR3 DNA reads TGCGCCAGCAGCTTGGGCAGGGACACAGATACGCAGTATTTT.

Concerning this clone itself: One junction end does not reproduce the germline sequence, and a read error may be involved. The CDR3 region is CASSPADRTVAFF. The CDR3 DNA reads TGTGCCAGCTCACCAGCGGACAGGACTGTAGCTTTCTTT. The V and J genes are TRBV18 and TRBJ1-1; 7 positions match TRBD1. CDR3 length equals 13 residues. Germline CDR1 and CDR2: KGHSH and LQKENI. Supplemented by reference TRBV18 and TRBJ1-1, the full variable domain reads NAGVMQNPRHLVRRRGQEARLRCSPMKGHSHVYWYRQLPEEGLKFMVYLQKENIIDESGMPKERFSAEFPKEGPSILRIQQVVRGDSAAYFCASSPADRTVAFFGQGTRLTVV.

The chain combines TRBV28 with TRBJ1-4; 8 bases match TRBD1. V trimming: 8 bases; J trimming: 10 bases; junction bases outside the gene matches: 9. CDR1 is MDHEN, CDR2 SYDVKM, per germline. This CDR3 comprises 13 residues. The CDR3 reads CASGDRSDGKLFF. For the CDR3, the DNA is TGTGCCAGCGGGGACAGGAGCGATGGAAAACTGTTTTTT.

V is TRBV6-5 and J is TRBJ2-6, with D unclear. Germline lookup yields CDR1 MNHEY and CDR2 SVGAGI. The CDR3 contains 15 residues. V lost 0 bases and J 4 bases, leaving 7 bases between the germline ends. The CDR3 nucleotides read TGTGCCAGCAGTTACTCTTGGGCAGGGGCCAACGTCCTGACTTTC. It codes for CASSYSWAGANVLTF.